This is a list of T cell receptor beta chains from one sample in a study of T cells in localized non-small cell lung cancer. Profiling relied on immunoSEQ multiplex PCR, and the TCRdb table lists in-frame clones only, not all of them. This table holds approximately 18,000 clones, about four fifths found once. Sequencing used peripheral blood, obtained before any cancer treatment. The receptors were sampled from a female donor older than 55 with stage I lung adenocarcinoma. Both conserved end residues are trimmed from each CDR3. D genes are given only for firm matches. A row's size may be missing; if present it is once, few, many or a size class.

D	size	length	V	CDR3
-	-	12	TRBV7-3	ASSLGPPSGEQY
-	-	13	TRBV6-5	ASRQTSTGLYGYT
-	-	12	TRBV2	ASRSGRGNTEAF
-	-	13	TRBV6-1	ASIQGRFSNQPQH
TRBD2	-	16	TRBV29-1	SVEGAASGGPGGETQY
-	-	11	TRBV27	ASSSYRGGELF
-	-	11	TRBV9	ASSVAPDYGYT
-	once	15	TRBV7-2	ASSSQPLHSSGNTIY
-	-	13	TRBV19	ASSAWDPGDQPQH
-	-	12	TRBV30	AWSISSSYNEQF
-	-	20	TRBV10-3	AISEMASGSVSFKSYNSPLH
-	few	12	TRBV29-1	SVSLGTFTGELF
-	-	13	TRBV9	ASSALQNSGNTIY
TRBD2	-	17	TRBV4-2	ASSQARAGGSGSTDTQY
TRBD1	-	12	TRBV2	ATAGQGAFEKLF
-	-	11	TRBV7-9	ASSQPAVYEQY
-	-	14	TRBV6-5	ASSYSGTYGTDTQY
TRBD1	-	11	TRBV10-3	ATKGDSKETQY
TRBD1	-	14	TRBV5-4	ASSTRKGQGIEKLF
-	-	14	TRBV6-6	ASSYSAQPLVYGYT
TRBD1	few	10	TRBV6-5	ASSDQGGGYT
-	few	13	TRBV7-8	ASSLGRTYKETQY
-	-	11	TRBV19	ASSVRSDQPQH
-	few	11	TRBV7-2	ASSLVAGSPLH
-	-	11	TRBV7-9	ASSSYPLYEQY
TRBD1	-	13	TRBV10-1	ASRRQGSSGNTIY
TRBD2	-	13	TRBV11-3	ASSNGAGGYNEQF
-	-	12	TRBV7-6	ASSLGDGSYGYT
TRBD1	-	12	TRBV6-1	ASSRTGGINTIY
-	few	12	TRBV7-8	ASSHLGPGETQY
-	-	11	TRBV6-5	ASSYSQNTEAF
-	-	12	TRBV9	ASSVDGGYTEAF
-	-	11	TRBV18	ASSPQSSDGYT
-	-	13	TRBV6-6	ASSYGAGAGYEQY
-	-	11	TRBV6-5	ASSYDLTQPQH
-	-	14	TRBV19	ASRRGGTGGNQPQH
-	-	12	TRBV5-1	ASRPGGVYNEQF
-	-	14	TRBV27	ASSLWVGDGGSEQY
TRBD1	-	14	TRBV5-8	ASSLYQGALTDTQY
TRBD1	once	16	TRBV11-2	ASSPSRTGGYHTGELF
-	-	12	TRBV11-2	ASSPPREQETQY
-	-	13	TRBV18	ASSQSQGLTGELF
-	-	15	TRBV7-2	ASSLGWGALGNQPQH
-	few	11	TRBV6-1	ASSDSETYEQY
TRBD1	few	13	TRBV30	AWSVLTGVNQPQH
-	-	12	TRBV6-6	ASSRQSSGNTIY